The 7 T cell receptor beta chains in this list originate from one sample, sequenced in a study of metastatic and nonmetastatic thyroid tumors. TCRdb re-analyzed the PCR reads using MiXCR. Of tens of thousands of clones detected, around 25% appear once; the ten largest clones hold 3.4%. Patients underwent thyroid surgery, and none had received any treatment before it. Source material: blood. These receptors originate from a male donor with papillary thyroid cancer or a benign thyroid nodule (not recorded which). Some clones in this sample may be carry-over from other donors' samples.

This clone has more than one count but fewer than ten. The CDR3 here is CASSAALYEIYEQYF. The CDR3 DNA is TGTGCCAGCAGTGCCGCCCTCTACGAAATCTACGAGCAGTACTTC. This sequence joins TRBV28 and TRBJ2-7; D ambiguous. This CDR3 contains 15 residues. V dropped 5 bases and J dropped 3 bases, with 17 bases sitting between them. Germline V gives CDR1 MDHEN, CDR2 SYDVKM.

This sequence joins TRBV30 and TRBJ2-5; 7 bases map to TRBD2. Trimming took 3 bases from V and 3 from J; bases not matched to a gene: 16. The CDR3 has 17 residues. Germline CDR1 GTSNPN, CDR2 SVGIG (reference sequence). Written as DNA, the CDR3 is TGTGCCTGGAGCCCTGGGTGGAGGCTAGCGGCTGAAGAGACCCAGTACTTC. Protein: CAWSPGWRLAAEETQYF. The full variable domain, completed using reference TRBV30 and TRBJ2-5, is SQTIHQWPATLVQPVGSPLSLECTVEGTSNPNLYWYRQAAGRGLQLLFYSVGIGQISSEVPQNLSASRPQDRQFILSSKKLLLSDSGFYLCAWSPGWRLAAEETQYFGPGTRLLVL.

The V gene is TRBV19, the J gene TRBJ2-7; TRBD2 aligns across 7 bases. Trimming removed 7 bases from V and 0 bases from J; junction bases left unmatched: 6. The CDR3 sequence is 14 residues long. Germline assignment: CDR1 LNHDA and CDR2 SQIVND (reference sequence). DNA for the CDR3: TGTGCCAGTACCCCGGGCGGGAGCTCCTACGAGCAGTACTTC. Its protein product is CASTPGGSSYEQYF.

This clone was detected many times. This chain links TRBV19 with TRBJ1-5; weak D call: TRBD1 (5 bases). The CDR3 sequence is 16 residues long. Trimming cost V 6 bases and J 2 bases, with 17 bases left between them. In germline, CDR1 is LNHDA, CDR2 SQIVND (reference sequence). The CDR3 bases are TGTGCCAGTAGAAGGGGAGGGTCGTATGGCAATCAGCCCCAGCATTTT. Translated, it gives CASRRGGSYGNQPQHF.

The V call is TRBV12-3 or TRBV12-4, the J call TRBJ1-5; no clear D gene. This CDR3 spans 14 amino acids. V lost 6 bases and J lost 0, with 9 bases in between. The CDR3: CASRLTDSNQPQHF. DNA of the CDR3: TGTGCCAGCAGACTCACAGATAGCAATCAGCCCCAGCATTTT.

The V gene is TRBV30, the J gene TRBJ2-7; 9 nucleotides agree with TRBD1. The CDR3 length is 15 residues. In germline, CDR1 is GTSNPN, CDR2 SVGIG (reference sequence). V shed 7 bases and J 5 bases; nucleotides not matched to a gene: 15. In DNA form, the CDR3 reads TGTGCCTTTACGGGACAGGGTACGTCTGTGGACGAGCAGTACTTC. Translation: CAFTGQGTSVDEQYF.

The chain couples TRBV6-2 or TRBV6-3 to TRBJ2-1; no firm D call. Germline V gives CDR1 MNHEY, CDR2 SVGEGT. CDR3 length: 16 residues. Trimming removed 3 bases from V and 0 bases from J, with 12 bases in between. This chain's CDR3 is CASSYEEQPSYNEQFF. CDR3 coding DNA: TGTGCCAGCAGTTATGAAGAGCAGCCCTCCTACAATGAGCAGTTCTTC.